Below, 12 T cell receptor beta chains from the same sample are listed, as sequenced in a study of blood T cells in healthy people across ages. Alongside a J-beta primer mix, a sample-barcoded 5' primer served in a second PCR lasting roughly 6 to 11 cycles. TCRdb itself ran the 5' RACE reads through MiXCR, one entry per CDR3 protein. The sample consists of under 850,000 distinct CDR3 sequences, roughly 35% of them appearing once. Sequencing was performed on blood. The receptors here all came from a man aged 18 to 30 in good health.

The chain has TRBV12-3 or TRBV12-4 and TRBJ2-3; D not certain. The germline V and J ends were trimmed by 5 bases and 0 bases, with 12 bases remaining between them. CDR3 size: 15 residues. The CDR3 spells CASSIPYGSTDTQYF. The CDR3 DNA is TGTGCCAGCAGTATCCCCTACGGAAGCACAGATACGCAGTATTTT.

This chain connects TRBV6-1 to TRBJ2-7; TRBD2 matches at 8 bases. This CDR3 is 15 amino acids long. The trim removed 5 bases at V and 2 bases at J, leaving 8 bases unmatched. The V gene's germline CDR1 is MNHNS and CDR2 SASEGT. This CDR3 reads CASSRPGGSTYEQYF. In nucleotides, the CDR3 is TGTGCCAGCAGTAGACCGGGGGGGTCCACCTACGAGCAGTACTTC.

The chain couples TRBV7-2 to TRBJ2-5; possibly TRBD2 for D (6 bases). Germline-derived CDR1 and CDR2 are SGHTA and FQGNSA. The V end lost 8 bases, the J end lost 11 bases, and 18 bases lay between the germline ends. The CDR3 is 12 residues long. The CDR3 reads CASGGNYNEQYF. The CDR3, as DNA: TGTGCCAGCGGAGGGAATTACAATGAGCAGTACTTC. Full variable domain (rest looked up from reference TRBV7-2 and TRBJ2-5): GAGVSQSPSNKVTEKGKDVELRCDPISGHTALYWYRQSLGQGLEFLIYFQGNSAPDKSGLPSDRFSAERTGGSVSTLTIQRTQQEDSAVYLCASGGNYNEQYFGPGTRLLVL.

This clonotype was observed a handful of times. This chain joins TRBV20-1 and TRBJ2-4; 12 nucleotides agree with TRBD1. The CDR3 runs to 14 residues. The germline V gene has CDR1 DFQATT and CDR2 SNEGSKA (reference sequence). With V trimmed by 6 bases and J by 9 bases, 9 bases remained unmatched. The CDR3 region is CSARDRGRFSIQYF. As DNA, the CDR3 is TGCAGTGCCAGGGACAGGGGGCGGTTCAGCATTCAGTACTTC.

This clonotype was counted a few times. The chain is built from TRBV27 and TRBJ2-1; a possible D gene is TRBD1 (6 bases). The CDR3 runs 15 residues. V dropped 6 bases and J dropped 5 bases, with 17 bases sitting between them. From germline, CDR1 is MNHEY and CDR2 SMNVEV (reference sequence). CDR3 nucleotide sequence: TGTGCCAGCAGCCCACCAACAGGGTTCAACAATGAGCAGTTCTTC. Protein: CASSPPTGFNNEQFF.

This clonotype was seen only a few times. V usage is TRBV5-6 and J usage is TRBJ1-1, with a possible D match to TRBD1 (5 bases). The CDR3 contains 15 residues. V was shortened by 4 bases and J by 3 bases, with 16 bases between the two germline ends. Germline assignment: CDR1 SGHDT and CDR2 YYEEEE. DNA of the CDR3: TGTGCCAGCAGCCCAGTCGGGACGGATTACACTGAAGCTTTCTTT. Protein product: CASSPVGTDYTEAFF.

The rearrangement joins TRBV14 to TRBJ2-1; 9 bases match TRBD2. The length of the CDR3 is 15 residues. Germline CDR1 and CDR2: SGHDN and FVKESK. V lost 5 bases and J lost 6; bases outside the gene matches: 8. The CDR3 protein is CASSTGLAWGNEQFF. For the CDR3, the DNA is TGTGCCAGCAGCACCGGACTAGCGTGGGGCAATGAGCAGTTCTTC.

This clonotype came up many times. The genes are TRBV27 and TRBJ2-7; 10 bases are a match to TRBD2. V was clipped by 5 bases and J by 6 bases; unmatched bases: 13. CDR3 size: 16 residues. CDR1 is MNHEY and CDR2 is SMNVEV in the germline V gene (reference sequence). The CDR3 spells CASSRAQRGGLGEQYF. The CDR3, as DNA: TGTGCCAGCAGTAGGGCACAGCGGGGGGGCCTTGGCGAGCAGTACTTC.

The V and J genes are TRBV27 and TRBJ2-7; D perhaps matches TRBD2 (6 bases). Looked up from germline, CDR1 is MNHEY and CDR2 is SMNVEV (reference sequence). This CDR3 region has 11 residues. Trimming left V 5 bases short and J 9 bases short, with 11 bases between. The CDR3 loop reads CASSTGSSQYF. CDR3 coding DNA: TGTGCCAGCAGTACCGGGAGCTCGCAGTACTTC.

This CDR3 is CASRGAGVYTEAFF. The CDR3 DNA reads as TGTGCCAGCAGGGGGGCAGGGGTATACACTGAAGCTTTCTTT. This rearrangement joins TRBV2 to TRBJ1-1; possibly TRBD1 for D (6 bases). The CDR3 consists of 14 residues. V dropped 6 bases and J dropped 3 bases, with 14 bases sitting between them. CDR1 and CDR2 (germline): SNHLY, FYNNEI.

This rearrangement joins TRBV4-2 to TRBJ2-1; unclear D gene. Judging by the DNA end, TRBJ2-7 fits better; the J call may be wrong. The CDR3 totals 15 residues. From germline, CDR1 is LGHNA and CDR2 YNFKEQ. The CDR3 bases are TGTGCCAGCAGCCAAGATGGTAACACCTACAATGAGCAGTACTTC. It codes for CASSQDGNTYNEQYF.

Concerning this clonotype itself: A much larger clonotype is one base distant, so this may be a read error. The V and J genes are TRBV25-1 and TRBJ2-7; 9 bases agree with TRBD1. The CDR3 is made up of 14 amino acids. The germline V gene encodes CDR1 MGHDK and CDR2 SYGVNS. CDR3 sequence (DNA): TGTGCCGGCAGTTCCCGGACAGGGGCCTACGAGCAGTACTTC. Its translation: CAGSSRTGAYEQYF.